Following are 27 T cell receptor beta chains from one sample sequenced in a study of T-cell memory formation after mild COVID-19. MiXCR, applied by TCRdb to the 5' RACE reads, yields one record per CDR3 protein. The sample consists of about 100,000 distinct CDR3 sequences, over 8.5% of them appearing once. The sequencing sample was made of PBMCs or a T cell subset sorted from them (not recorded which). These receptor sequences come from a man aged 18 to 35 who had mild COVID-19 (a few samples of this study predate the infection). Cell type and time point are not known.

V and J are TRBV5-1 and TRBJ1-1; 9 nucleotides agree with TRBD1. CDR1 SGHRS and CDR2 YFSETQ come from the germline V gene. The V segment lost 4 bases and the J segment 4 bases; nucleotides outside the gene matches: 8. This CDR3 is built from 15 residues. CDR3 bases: TGCGCCAGCAGCCCAACAGGGGGCGCGGGCACTGAAGCTTTCTTT. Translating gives CASSPTGGAGTEAFF.

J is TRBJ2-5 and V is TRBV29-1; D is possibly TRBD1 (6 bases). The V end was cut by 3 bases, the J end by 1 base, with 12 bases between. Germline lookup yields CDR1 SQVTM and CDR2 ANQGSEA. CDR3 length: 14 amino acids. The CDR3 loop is CSVENRVVQETQYF. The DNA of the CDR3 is TGCAGCGTTGAGAACAGGGTAGTCCAAGAGACCCAGTACTTC.

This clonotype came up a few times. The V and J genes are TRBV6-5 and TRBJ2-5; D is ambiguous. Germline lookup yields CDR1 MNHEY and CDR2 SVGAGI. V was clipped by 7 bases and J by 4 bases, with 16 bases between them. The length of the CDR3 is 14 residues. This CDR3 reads CASKRLLVSETQYF. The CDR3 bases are TGTGCCAGCAAGCGACTCCTCGTTTCAGAGACCCAGTACTTC.

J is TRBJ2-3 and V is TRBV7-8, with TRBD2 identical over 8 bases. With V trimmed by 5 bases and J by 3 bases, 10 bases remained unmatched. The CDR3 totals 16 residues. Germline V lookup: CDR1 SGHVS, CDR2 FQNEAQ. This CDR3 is CASSALGTRRTDTQYF. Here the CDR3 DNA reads TGTGCCAGCAGCGCCCTCGGGACTAGGAGGACAGATACGCAGTATTTT.

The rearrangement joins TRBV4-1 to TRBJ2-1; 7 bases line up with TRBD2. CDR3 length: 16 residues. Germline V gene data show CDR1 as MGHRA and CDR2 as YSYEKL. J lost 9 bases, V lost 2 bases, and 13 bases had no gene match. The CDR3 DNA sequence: TGCGCCAGCAGCCAACGCTGGACTAGTGGTGGCGGTGAGCAGTTCTTC. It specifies CASSQRWTSGGGEQFF.

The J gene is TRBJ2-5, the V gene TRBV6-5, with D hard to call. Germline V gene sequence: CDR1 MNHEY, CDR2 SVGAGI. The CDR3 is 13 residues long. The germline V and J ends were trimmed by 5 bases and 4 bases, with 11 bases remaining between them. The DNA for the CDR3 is TGTGCCAGCAGTCAAGTTTTTTCAGAGACCCAGTACTTC. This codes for CASSQVFSETQYF.

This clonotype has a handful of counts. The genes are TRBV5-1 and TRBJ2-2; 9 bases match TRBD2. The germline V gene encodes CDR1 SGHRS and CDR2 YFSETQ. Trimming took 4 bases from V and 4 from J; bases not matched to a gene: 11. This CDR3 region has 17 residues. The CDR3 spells CASSPGTSGLGTGELFF. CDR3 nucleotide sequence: TGCGCCAGCAGCCCTGGCACTAGCGGGTTAGGCACCGGGGAGCTGTTTTTT.

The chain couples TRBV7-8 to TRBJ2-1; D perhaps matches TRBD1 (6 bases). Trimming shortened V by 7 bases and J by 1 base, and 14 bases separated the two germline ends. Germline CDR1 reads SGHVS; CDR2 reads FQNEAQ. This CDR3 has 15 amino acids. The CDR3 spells CASTISGQSYNEQFF. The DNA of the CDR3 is TGTGCCAGCACCATTTCCGGACAGTCCTACAATGAGCAGTTCTTC. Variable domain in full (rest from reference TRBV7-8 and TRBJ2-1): GAGVSQSPRYKVAKRGQDVALRCDPISGHVSLFWYQQALGQGPEFLTYFQNEAQLDKSGLPSDRFFAERPEGSVSTLKIQRTQQEDSAVYLCASTISGQSYNEQFFGPGTRLTVL.

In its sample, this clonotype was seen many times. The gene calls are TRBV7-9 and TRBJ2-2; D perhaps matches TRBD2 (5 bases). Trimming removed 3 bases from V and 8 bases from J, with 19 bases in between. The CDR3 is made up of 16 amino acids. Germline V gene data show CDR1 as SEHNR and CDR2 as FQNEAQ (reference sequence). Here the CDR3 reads CASSFREPKGDGELFF. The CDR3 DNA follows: TGTGCCAGCAGCTTCCGGGAACCTAAGGGAGATGGGGAGCTGTTTTTT.

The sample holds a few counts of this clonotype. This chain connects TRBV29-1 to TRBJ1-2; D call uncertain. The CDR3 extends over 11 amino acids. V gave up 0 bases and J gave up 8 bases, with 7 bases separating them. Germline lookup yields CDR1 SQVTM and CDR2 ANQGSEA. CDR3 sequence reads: CSVEELWGYTF. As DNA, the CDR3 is TGCAGCGTTGAAGAATTGTGGGGCTACACCTTC.

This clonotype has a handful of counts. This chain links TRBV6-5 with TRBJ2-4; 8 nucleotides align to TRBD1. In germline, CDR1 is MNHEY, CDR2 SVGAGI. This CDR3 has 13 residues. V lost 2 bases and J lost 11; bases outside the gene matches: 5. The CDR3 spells CASSYVQGAFQYF. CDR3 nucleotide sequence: TGTGCCAGCAGTTACGTCCAGGGGGCTTTTCAGTACTTC.

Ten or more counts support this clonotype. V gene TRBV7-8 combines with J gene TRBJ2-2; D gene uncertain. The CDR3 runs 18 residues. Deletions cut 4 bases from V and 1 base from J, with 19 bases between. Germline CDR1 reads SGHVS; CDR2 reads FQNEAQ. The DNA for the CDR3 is TGTGCCAGCAGCTACCCATCCCGAGGCTTTCTGAACACCGGGGAGCTGTTTTTT. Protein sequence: CASSYPSRGFLNTGELFF.

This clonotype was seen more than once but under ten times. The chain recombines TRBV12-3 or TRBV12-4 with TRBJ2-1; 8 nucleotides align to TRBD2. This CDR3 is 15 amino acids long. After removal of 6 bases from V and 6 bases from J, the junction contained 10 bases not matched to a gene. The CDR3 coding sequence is TGTGCCAGCAGAGAAGAGACCGGGGGGGTCAATGAGCAGTTCTTC. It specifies CASREETGGVNEQFF.

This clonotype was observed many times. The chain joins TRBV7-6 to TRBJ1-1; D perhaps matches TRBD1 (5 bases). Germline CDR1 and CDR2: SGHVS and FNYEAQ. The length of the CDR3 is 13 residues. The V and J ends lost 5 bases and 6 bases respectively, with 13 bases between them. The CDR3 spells CASSAGLEAEAFF. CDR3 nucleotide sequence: TGTGCCAGCAGCGCAGGGTTAGAGGCTGAAGCTTTCTTT.

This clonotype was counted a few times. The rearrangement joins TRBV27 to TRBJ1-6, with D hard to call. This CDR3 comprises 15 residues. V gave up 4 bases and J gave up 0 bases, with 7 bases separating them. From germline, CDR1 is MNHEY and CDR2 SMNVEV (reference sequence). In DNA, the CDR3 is TGTGCCAGCAGTTGGTGGAGCTCCTATAATTCACCCCTCCACTTT. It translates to CASSWWSSYNSPLHF.

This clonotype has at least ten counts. This CDR3 is CASSLRRGVPYNEQFF. CDR3 coding DNA: TGCGCCAGCAGCTTGCGACGGGGGGTGCCCTACAATGAGCAGTTCTTC. The chain has TRBV5-1 and TRBJ2-1; TRBD2 agrees at 7 bases. Germline values: CDR1 SGHRS, CDR2 YFSETQ. The CDR3 contains 16 residues. The V and J ends lost 1 base and 2 bases, in that order; junction bases with no gene match: 6.

Here the CDR3 DNA reads TGTGCCAGCAGCGTGGGTCCGCTCGACAATGAGCAGTTCTTC. This codes for CASSVGPLDNEQFF. The gene calls are TRBV7-6 and TRBJ2-1, with no clear D. Germline V gives CDR1 SGHVS, CDR2 FNYEAQ. Deletions cut 5 bases from V and 5 bases from J, with 13 bases between. The CDR3 covers 14 residues. Combining the CDR3 with reference TRBV7-6 and TRBJ2-1 gives the whole variable domain GAGVSQSPRYKVTKRGQDVALRCDPISGHVSLYWYRQALGQGPEFLTYFNYEAQQDKSGLPNDRFSAERPEGSISTLTIQRTEQRDSAMYRCASSVGPLDNEQFFGPGTRLTVL.

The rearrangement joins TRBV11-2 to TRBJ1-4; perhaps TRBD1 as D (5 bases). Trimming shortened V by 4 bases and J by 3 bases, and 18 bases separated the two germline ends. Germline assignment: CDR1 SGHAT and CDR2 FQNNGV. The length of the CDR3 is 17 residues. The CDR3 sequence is CASSSGHNLEANEKLFF. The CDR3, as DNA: TGTGCCAGCAGCTCAGGACATAACCTTGAGGCTAATGAAAAACTGTTTTTT.

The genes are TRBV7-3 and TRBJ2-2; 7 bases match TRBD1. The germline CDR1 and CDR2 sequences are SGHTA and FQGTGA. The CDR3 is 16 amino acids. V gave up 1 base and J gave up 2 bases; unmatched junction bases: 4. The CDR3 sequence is CASSLIGTVNTGELFF. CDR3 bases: TGTGCCAGCAGCTTAATAGGGACAGTAAACACCGGGGAGCTGTTTTTT.

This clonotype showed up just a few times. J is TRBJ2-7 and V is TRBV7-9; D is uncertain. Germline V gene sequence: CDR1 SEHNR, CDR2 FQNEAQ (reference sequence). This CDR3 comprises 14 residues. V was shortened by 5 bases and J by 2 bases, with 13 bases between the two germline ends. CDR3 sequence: CASSGPGVPYEQYF. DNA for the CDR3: TGTGCCAGCAGCGGTCCAGGTGTACCCTACGAGCAGTACTTC.

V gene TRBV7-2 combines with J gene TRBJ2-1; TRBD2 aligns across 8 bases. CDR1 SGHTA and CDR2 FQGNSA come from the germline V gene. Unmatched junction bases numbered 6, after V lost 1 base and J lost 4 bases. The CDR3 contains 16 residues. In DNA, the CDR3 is TGTGCCAGCAGCTTAGGGTCAGCGGGGGAGTACAATGAGCAGTTCTTC. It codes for CASSLGSAGEYNEQFF.

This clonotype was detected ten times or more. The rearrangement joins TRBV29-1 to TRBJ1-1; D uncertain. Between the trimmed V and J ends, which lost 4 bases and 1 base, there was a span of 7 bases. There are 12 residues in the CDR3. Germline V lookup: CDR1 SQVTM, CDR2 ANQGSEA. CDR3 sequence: CSVGRQNTEAFF. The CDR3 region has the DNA TGCAGCGTTGGGAGACAGAACACTGAAGCTTTCTTT.

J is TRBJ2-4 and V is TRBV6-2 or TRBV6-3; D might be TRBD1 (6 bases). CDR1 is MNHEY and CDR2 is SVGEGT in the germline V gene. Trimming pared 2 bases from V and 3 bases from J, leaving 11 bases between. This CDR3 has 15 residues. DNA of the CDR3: TGTGCCAGCAGTTACCCCGGGACATACAAAAACATTCAGTACTTC. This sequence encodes CASSYPGTYKNIQYF.

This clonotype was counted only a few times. In nucleotides, the CDR3 is TGCAGTGCGCACACCGGGACAGAGCCTTACGAGCAGTACTTC. The encoded protein is CSAHTGTEPYEQYF. The rearrangement uses TRBV20-1 and TRBJ2-7; the match to TRBD1 covers 7 bases. The V and J ends lost 6 bases and 4 bases, in that order; junction bases with no gene match: 12. The CDR3 totals 14 residues. The germline CDR1 and CDR2 sequences are DFQATT and SNEGSKA (reference sequence).

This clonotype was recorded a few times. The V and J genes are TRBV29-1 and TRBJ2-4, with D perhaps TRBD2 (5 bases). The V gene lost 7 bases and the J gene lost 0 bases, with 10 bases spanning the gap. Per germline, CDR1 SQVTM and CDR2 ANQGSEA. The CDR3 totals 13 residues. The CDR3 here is CSARGVAKNIQYF. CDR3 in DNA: TGCAGCGCCCGGGGAGTAGCCAAAAACATTCAGTACTTC.

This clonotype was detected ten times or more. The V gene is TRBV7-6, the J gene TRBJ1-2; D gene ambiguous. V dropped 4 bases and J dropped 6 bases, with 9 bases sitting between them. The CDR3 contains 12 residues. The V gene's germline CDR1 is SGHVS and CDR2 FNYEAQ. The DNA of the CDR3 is TGTGCCAGCAGCTCCGGACTGAATGGCTACACCTTC. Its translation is CASSSGLNGYTF.

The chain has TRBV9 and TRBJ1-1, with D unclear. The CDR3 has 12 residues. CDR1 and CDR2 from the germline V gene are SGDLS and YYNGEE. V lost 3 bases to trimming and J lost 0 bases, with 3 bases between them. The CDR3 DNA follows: TGTGCCAGCAGCGCCGTGAACACTGAAGCTTTCTTT. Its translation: CASSAVNTEAFF. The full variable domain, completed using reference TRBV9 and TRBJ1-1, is DSGVTQTPKHLITATGQRVTLRCSPRSGDLSVYWYQQSLDQGLQFLIQYYNGEERAKGNILERFSAQQFPDLHSELNLSSLELGDSALYFCASSAVNTEAFFGQGTRLTVV.